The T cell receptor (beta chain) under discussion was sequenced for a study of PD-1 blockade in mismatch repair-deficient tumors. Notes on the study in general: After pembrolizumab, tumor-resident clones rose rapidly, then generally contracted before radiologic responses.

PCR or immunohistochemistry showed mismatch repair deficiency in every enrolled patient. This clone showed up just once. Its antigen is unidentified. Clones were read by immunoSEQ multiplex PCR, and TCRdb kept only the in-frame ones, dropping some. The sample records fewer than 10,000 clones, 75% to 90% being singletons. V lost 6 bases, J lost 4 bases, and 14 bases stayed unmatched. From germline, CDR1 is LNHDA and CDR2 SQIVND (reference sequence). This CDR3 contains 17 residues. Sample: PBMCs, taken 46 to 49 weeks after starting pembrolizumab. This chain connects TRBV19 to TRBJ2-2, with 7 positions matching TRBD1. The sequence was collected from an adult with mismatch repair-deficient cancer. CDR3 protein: CASRRGTGTDPTGELFF. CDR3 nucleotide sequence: TGTGCCAGTAGAAGAGGTACGGGGACAGACCCCACCGGGGAGCTGTTTTTT.